A single sample gave rise to the 17 T cell receptor beta chains below, sequenced in a study of technical replicates of blood from a handful of donors. The data were produced by immunoSEQ multiplex PCR, yet TCRdb's version contains in-frame clones alone and is incomplete. Altogether more than 70,000 clones are present, 90% to 95% being singletons, with the ten largest covering about 0.26%. The sequenced sample consisted of T cells isolated from PBMCs. All receptors derive from a human donor in good health.

The J gene is TRBJ1-1, the V gene TRBV29-1, with D tentatively TRBD1 (6 bases). The germline V gene has CDR1 SQVTM and CDR2 ANQGSEA. Trimming cost V 0 bases and J 12 bases, with 14 bases left between them. The CDR3 has 12 amino acids. The DNA of the CDR3 is TGCAGCGTTGAAGACAACAGGGATTTGCCTTTCTTT. As protein: CSVEDNRDLPFF.

This clone was seen once. V gene TRBV21-1 combines with J gene TRBJ1-1; TRBD1 was called by the table and not checked on the DNA. TRBV21-1 constitutes a pseudogene. The CDR3 covers 17 residues. The CDR3 DNA reads TGTGCCAGCAGCAAAAGTGGGACGACAGGATCGAACACTGAAGCTTTCTTT. Translated, it gives CASSKSGTTGSNTEAFF.

The chain is built from TRBV28 and TRBJ2-1, with 10 bases lining up with TRBD1. The junction had 8 bases not matched to a gene; V was cut back by 7 bases and J by 5 bases. Per the germline V gene, CDR1 is MDHEN and CDR2 is SYDVKM. The CDR3 spans 15 residues. The CDR3 reads CASTPGTGANNEQFF. The CDR3 coding sequence is TGTGCCAGCACCCCCGGGACAGGGGCAAACAATGAGCAGTTCTTC.

This chain connects TRBV30 to TRBJ1-2; 11 bases fit TRBD1. Germline V gives CDR1 GTSNPN, CDR2 SVGIG (reference sequence). This CDR3 comprises 17 residues. Trimming at V came to 4 bases and at J to 0 bases, leaving 10 bases not matched to a gene. The CDR3 sequence is CAWTDRGPELSNYGYTF. For the CDR3, the DNA is TGTGCCTGGACGGACAGGGGGCCTGAACTGTCTAACTATGGCTACACCTTC. Full variable domain (rest looked up from reference TRBV30 and TRBJ1-2): SQTIHQWPATLVQPVGSPLSLECTVEGTSNPNLYWYRQAAGRGLQLLFYSVGIGQISSEVPQNLSASRPQDRQFILSSKKLLLSDSGFYLCAWTDRGPELSNYGYTFGSGTRLTVV.

This rearrangement joins TRBV5-1 to TRBJ2-1, with D possibly being TRBD2 (7 bases). Between the trimmed V and J ends, which lost 2 bases and 4 bases, there was a span of 16 bases. The CDR3 loop spans 16 amino acids. Germline lookup yields CDR1 SGHRS and CDR2 YFSETQ. The CDR3 region is CASSLVGGAVYNEQFF. As DNA, the CDR3 is TGCGCCAGCAGCTTAGTGGGGGGGGCGGTGTACAATGAGCAGTTCTTC.

This clone came up once. The chain combines TRBV20-1 with TRBJ2-7; D may be TRBD1 (5 bases). The CDR3 has 11 amino acids. Per germline, CDR1 DFQATT and CDR2 SNEGSKA (reference sequence). The CDR3 DNA reads as TGCAGCACCAGGGTCGGGTACGAGCAGTACTTC. Residues: CSTRVGYEQYF.

This chain uses TRBV5-4 with TRBJ2-3; D is unclear. The CDR3 is 14 residues long. The V gene lost 1 base and the J gene lost 2 bases, with 8 bases spanning the gap. Germline CDR1 SGHNT, CDR2 YYREEE (reference sequence). The DNA for the CDR3 is TGTGCCAGCAGCTTGCATGTGGCCACAGATACGCAGTATTTT. This gives the protein CASSLHVATDTQYF.

The J gene is TRBJ1-2, the V gene TRBV6-5; D is possibly TRBD1 (6 bases). The CDR3 is 15 residues long. CDR1 MNHEY and CDR2 SVGAGI come from the germline V gene. V lost 1 base, J lost 0 bases, and 9 bases lay in between. The CDR3 loop is CASSYWRTANYGYTF. The DNA for the CDR3 is TGTGCCAGCAGTTACTGGCGGACAGCTAACTATGGCTACACCTTC.

The V gene is TRBV19, the J gene TRBJ2-3; D is unresolved. The ends were cut back, 4 bases at V and 4 bases at J, with 6 bases in the middle. Germline CDR1 and CDR2: LNHDA and SQIVND (reference sequence). The CDR3 sequence is 12 residues long. CDR3 nucleotide sequence: TGTGCCAGTAGTAACAGAGCAGATACGCAGTATTTT. Protein sequence: CASSNRADTQYF.

The rearrangement joins TRBV10-2 to TRBJ2-7; D gene ambiguous. This CDR3 comprises 12 residues. Germline V gives CDR1 WSHSY, CDR2 SAAADI. V dropped 6 bases and J dropped 4 bases, with 10 bases sitting between them. CDR3 sequence reads: CASSPNKYEQYF. CDR3 bases: TGCGCCAGCAGCCCGAACAAATACGAGCAGTACTTC.

The V gene is TRBV4-1, the J gene TRBJ2-3; D gene uncertain. V lost 7 bases, J lost 5 bases, and 19 bases lay in between. This CDR3 is 15 amino acids long. CDR1 and CDR2 from the germline V gene are MGHRA and YSYEKL. This chain's CDR3 is CASKPQALDRDTQYF. The CDR3 coding sequence is TGCGCCAGCAAACCTCAGGCCTTGGATCGAGATACGCAGTATTTT.

The rearrangement joins TRBV2 to TRBJ1-5; possibly TRBD1 for D (6 bases). V lost 2 bases, J lost 3 bases, and 14 bases lay in between. The germline V gene has CDR1 SNHLY and CDR2 FYNNEI. The length of the CDR3 is 16 residues. CDR3 DNA: TGTGCCAGCAGTGAATTTGCAGGGGAATACAATCAGCCCCAGCATTTT. Protein sequence: CASSEFAGEYNQPQHF.

CDR3 loop: CASSIVQGAGYEQYF. DNA for the CDR3: TGTGCCAGCAGCATCGTACAGGGGGCTGGCTACGAGCAGTACTTC. This chain connects TRBV6-1 to TRBJ2-7; 9 nucleotides agree with TRBD1. With 6 bases clipped from V and 3 bases from J, the junction kept 9 bases outside the gene matches. Germline CDR1 is MNHNS and CDR2 is SASEGT. This CDR3 spans 15 amino acids.

The DNA of the CDR3 is TGTGCCAGCAGCCTGATCGGGGGGATGAAGCCCGGGGAGCTGTTTTTT. Its protein product is CASSLIGGMKPGELFF. The rearrangement links TRBV11-2 to TRBJ2-2, with 7 nucleotides matching TRBD2. The germline CDR1 and CDR2 sequences are SGHAT and FQNNGV. The CDR3 is 16 residues long. V lost 5 bases, J lost 6 bases, and 12 bases stayed unmatched.

V usage is TRBV11-2 and J usage is TRBJ2-1; 7 positions agree with TRBD2. The germline CDR1 and CDR2 sequences are SGHAT and FQNNGV. Trimming took 5 bases from V and 1 from J; bases not matched to a gene: 5. The CDR3 is 15 residues long. The CDR3 sequence: CASSLAEGSYNEQFF. DNA for the CDR3: TGTGCCAGCAGCCTAGCGGAGGGGTCCTACAATGAGCAGTTCTTC.

The rearrangement joins TRBV5-5 to TRBJ1-1, with 9 bases lining up with TRBD1. CDR1 and CDR2 (germline): SGHKS, YYEKEE (reference sequence). The CDR3 runs to 14 residues. J gave up 10 bases and V 0 bases, and 7 bases lay outside the gene matches. CDR3: CASSLVGQGLVAFF. DNA for the CDR3: TGTGCCAGCAGCTTGGTGGGACAGGGTCTCGTAGCTTTCTTT.

The rearrangement uses TRBV18 and TRBJ1-1, with a weak D call TRBD1 (5 bases). CDR3 size: 12 residues. CDR1 is KGHSH and CDR2 is LQKENI in the germline V gene. The V end lost 1 base, the J end lost 8 bases, and 8 bases lay between the germline ends. The CDR3 coding sequence is TGTGCCAGCTCACCACAAACAGGCGAAGCTTTCTTT. This sequence encodes CASSPQTGEAFF.